This T cell receptor (beta chain) came from a study of regulatory T cells in long-lasting Graves disease. Time point given: persistent/refractory GD, antithyroid drugs over 5 years with positive TRAb. PBMCs provided the RNA from which the TCR library was made. CDR1 SGDLS and CDR2 YYNGEE come from the germline V gene. The CDR3 runs to 14 residues. Combining iRepertoire HTBI primers with Arm-PCR of CDR3 regions, the authors built TCR beta libraries. TCRdb called the multiplex PCR reads again in MiXCR, with one record for every CDR3 protein. The table lists a few hundred thousand distinct CDR3 sequences, roughly 24% of them singletons. Concerning this clonotype itself: The junction differs from germline at one of its ends, possibly a read error.

Sequencing used peripheral blood mononuclear cells (PBMCs), obtained when the disease was refractory, from a patient treated with antithyroid drugs. This sequence joins TRBV9 and TRBJ2-5; a weak D match, TRBD2 (5 bases). The TCR originated in a woman aged 40 to 50 with Graves disease. CDR3 nucleotide sequence: TGCGCCAGCAGCCGGCGGACGGGAAAAGAGACCCAGTACTTC. It translates to CASSRRTGKETQYF.